This passage covers 14 T cell receptor beta chains from one sample sequenced in a study of monozygotic twins with inflammatory bowel disease. From the 5' RACE reads, TCRdb lists one entry per CDR3 protein and no DNA. Listed are a few hundred thousand distinct CDR3 sequences; just over 2.5% falls within the top ten. The sequencing sample was made of blood. Source of these receptors: a human donor with ulcerative colitis or Crohn's disease, or a healthy co-twin of an affected twin (not recorded which).

V and J are TRBV12-3 or TRBV12-4 and TRBJ2-3; lacking DNA, the TRBD1 call made by TCRdb goes unchecked. The CDR3 covers 14 residues. The CDR3 here is CASSPGLPQNTQYF.

This chain links TRBV5-1 with TRBJ2-7. CDR3 length equals 13 residues. Germline assignment: CDR1 SGHRS and CDR2 YFSETQ. CDR3 amino acids: CASSLELTHEQYF.

The J gene is TRBJ2-1, the V gene TRBV20-1; TCRdb's D call, TRBD2, is unchecked because there is no DNA. Germline V gives CDR1 DFQATT, CDR2 SNEGSKA (reference sequence). CDR3 length equals 16 residues. CDR3: CSARLAGGRGPNEQFF.

The rearrangement links TRBV11-2 to TRBJ2-5. The germline gives CDR1 SGHAT, CDR2 FQNNGV. The CDR3 loop spans 14 amino acids. The chain's CDR3 is CASSIQLGSETQYF.

This rearrangement joins TRBV25-1 to TRBJ2-7; no DNA is available, so the TRBD1 call from TCRdb remains unchecked. This CDR3 is 16 amino acids long. Germline V lookup: CDR1 MGHDK, CDR2 SYGVNS. This CDR3 reads CASSGALETDHYEQYF.

The chain couples TRBV24-1 to TRBJ2-5; TCRdb reports TRBD1, a call that lacks DNA to check it against. CDR1 is KGHDR and CDR2 is SFDVKD in the germline V gene. This CDR3 is built from 15 residues. The CDR3: CATSATGGNGETQYF.

J is TRBJ1-2 and V is TRBV7-2; TCRdb designates TRBD1, a call that cannot be tested without DNA. Germline CDR1 SGHTA, CDR2 FQGNSA. The CDR3 runs 13 residues. CDR3 residues: CASSLYTGEGYTF.

The V and J genes are TRBV29-1 and TRBJ2-2; as DNA is missing, the TRBD1 call by TCRdb cannot be tested. This CDR3 contains 15 residues. CDR1 SQVTM and CDR2 ANQGSEA come from the germline V gene. CDR3 protein: CSVAGTAVSAGELFF.

The chain links TRBV6-2 or TRBV6-3 to TRBJ1-4. Per germline, CDR1 MNHEY and CDR2 SVGEGT. The CDR3 contains 13 residues. The CDR3 sequence: CASSYNTAWKLFF.

The chain has TRBV27 and TRBJ1-6; lacking DNA, the TRBD1 call made by TCRdb goes unchecked. The CDR3 consists of 15 residues. The germline CDR1 and CDR2 sequences are MNHEY and SMNVEV (reference sequence). This CDR3 is CASSLSPSGNSPLHF.

The V and J genes are TRBV7-2 and TRBJ1-6; TCRdb gives TRBD1 as the D gene, but with no DNA this cannot be confirmed. The CDR3 runs 15 residues. Germline V lookup: CDR1 SGHTA, CDR2 FQGNSA. CDR3 amino acids: CASSRFRDSNSPLHF.

V usage is TRBV7-2 and J usage is TRBJ2-5. This CDR3 contains 12 residues. Germline CDR1 and CDR2: SGHTA and FQGNSA. This chain's CDR3 is CASSSSAETQYF.

V usage is TRBV20-1 and J usage is TRBJ2-3; TCRdb designates TRBD2, a call that cannot be tested without DNA. Germline-derived CDR1 and CDR2 are DFQATT and SNEGSKA (reference sequence). CDR3 length equals 14 residues. The chain's CDR3 is CSAVGTSGRDTQYF.

The chain is built from TRBV7-9 and TRBJ1-5; the D call from TCRdb, TRBD1, cannot be confirmed without DNA. The CDR3 covers 15 residues. The germline CDR1 and CDR2 sequences are SEHNR and FQNEAQ (reference sequence). Here the CDR3 reads CASSLEGQDNQPQHF.